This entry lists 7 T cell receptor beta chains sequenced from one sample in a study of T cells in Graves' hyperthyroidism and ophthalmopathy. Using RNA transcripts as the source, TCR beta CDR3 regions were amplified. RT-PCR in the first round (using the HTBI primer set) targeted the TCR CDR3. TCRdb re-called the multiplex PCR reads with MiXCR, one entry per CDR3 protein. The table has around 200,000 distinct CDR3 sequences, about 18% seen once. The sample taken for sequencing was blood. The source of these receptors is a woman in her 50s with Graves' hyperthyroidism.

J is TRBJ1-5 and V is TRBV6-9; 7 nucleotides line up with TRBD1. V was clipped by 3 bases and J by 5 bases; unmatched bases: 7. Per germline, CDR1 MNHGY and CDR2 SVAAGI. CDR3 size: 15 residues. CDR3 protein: CASSYSNRGDQPQHF. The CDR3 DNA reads TGTGCCAGCAGTTACTCGAACAGGGGCGATCAGCCCCAGCATTTT.

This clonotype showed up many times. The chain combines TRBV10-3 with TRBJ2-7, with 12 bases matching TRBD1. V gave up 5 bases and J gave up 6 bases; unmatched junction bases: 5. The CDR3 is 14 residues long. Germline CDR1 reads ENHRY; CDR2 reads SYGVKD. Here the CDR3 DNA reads TGTGCCATCAGTCCCGGGACAGGGGGCGGCGAGCAGTACTTC. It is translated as CAISPGTGGGEQYF.

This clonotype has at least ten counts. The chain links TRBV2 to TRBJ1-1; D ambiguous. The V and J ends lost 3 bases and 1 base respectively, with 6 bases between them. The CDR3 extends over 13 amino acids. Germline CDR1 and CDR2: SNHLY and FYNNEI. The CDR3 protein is CASSDTGNTEAFF. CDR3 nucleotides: TGTGCCAGCAGTGATACGGGGAACACTGAAGCTTTCTTT.

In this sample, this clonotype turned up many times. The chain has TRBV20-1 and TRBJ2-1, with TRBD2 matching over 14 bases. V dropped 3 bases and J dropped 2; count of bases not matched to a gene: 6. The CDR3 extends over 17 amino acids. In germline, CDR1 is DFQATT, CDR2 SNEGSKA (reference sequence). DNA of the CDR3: TGCAGTGCTAGGACTAGCGGGGGGGCCGGGACCTACAATGAGCAGTTCTTC. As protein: CSARTSGGAGTYNEQFF.

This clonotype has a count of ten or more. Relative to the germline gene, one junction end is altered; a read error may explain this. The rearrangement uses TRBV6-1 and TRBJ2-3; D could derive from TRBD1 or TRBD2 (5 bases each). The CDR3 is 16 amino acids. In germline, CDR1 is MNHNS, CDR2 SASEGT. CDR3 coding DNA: TGTGCCAGCAGTTCCGGGGCCTACCCAAGCACAGATACGCGGTATTTT. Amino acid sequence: CASSSGAYPSTDTRYF.

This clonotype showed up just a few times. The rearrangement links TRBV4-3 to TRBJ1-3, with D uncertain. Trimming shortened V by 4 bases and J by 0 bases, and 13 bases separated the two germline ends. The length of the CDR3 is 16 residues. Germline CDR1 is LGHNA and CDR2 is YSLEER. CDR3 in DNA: TGCGCCAGCAGCCCGCGGACCCAGAGCTCTGGAAACACCATATATTTT. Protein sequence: CASSPRTQSSGNTIYF.

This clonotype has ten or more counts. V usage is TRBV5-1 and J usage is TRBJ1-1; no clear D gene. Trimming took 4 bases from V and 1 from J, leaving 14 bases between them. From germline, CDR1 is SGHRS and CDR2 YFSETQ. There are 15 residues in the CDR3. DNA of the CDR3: TGCGCCAGCAGCACTCGGTCCAGGACGAACACTGAAGCTTTCTTT. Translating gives CASSTRSRTNTEAFF.